This TCR beta chain appears in the sequencing data of a study of identical twins. Points from the study as a whole: Insertion counts were lower in abundant cord blood beta clonotypes, a trend that memory repertoires did not show. Diverse VJ usage suggested most zero-insertion clonotypes were not invariant T cells.

TCRdb re-called the 5' RACE reads with MiXCR, one entry per CDR3 protein. Among approximately 700,000 distinct CDR3 sequences listed, approximately 18% were seen once. This CDR3 region has 13 residues. The V end was cut by 7 bases, the J end by 0 bases, with 8 bases between. Per germline, CDR1 MNHNS and CDR2 SASEGT. About this clonotype itself: Its antigen is as yet unknown.

The sample was also linked to a second study, of T cells expressing NK-cell markers. As reported in that work: From sorted CD3+CD56+NKG2C+, CD3+CD56+NKG2C- and CD3+CD56-NKG2C+ T cells came the TCR beta repertoires.

The sample taken for sequencing was PBMCs. This TCR was recovered from a woman aged 18 to 35 in good health. The chain couples TRBV6-1 to TRBJ2-3, with TRBD2 as a possible D gene (6 bases). CDR3 coding DNA: TGTGCCAGCACTCGGGGGAGCACAGATACGCAGTATTTT. Translated, it gives CASTRGSTDTQYF.